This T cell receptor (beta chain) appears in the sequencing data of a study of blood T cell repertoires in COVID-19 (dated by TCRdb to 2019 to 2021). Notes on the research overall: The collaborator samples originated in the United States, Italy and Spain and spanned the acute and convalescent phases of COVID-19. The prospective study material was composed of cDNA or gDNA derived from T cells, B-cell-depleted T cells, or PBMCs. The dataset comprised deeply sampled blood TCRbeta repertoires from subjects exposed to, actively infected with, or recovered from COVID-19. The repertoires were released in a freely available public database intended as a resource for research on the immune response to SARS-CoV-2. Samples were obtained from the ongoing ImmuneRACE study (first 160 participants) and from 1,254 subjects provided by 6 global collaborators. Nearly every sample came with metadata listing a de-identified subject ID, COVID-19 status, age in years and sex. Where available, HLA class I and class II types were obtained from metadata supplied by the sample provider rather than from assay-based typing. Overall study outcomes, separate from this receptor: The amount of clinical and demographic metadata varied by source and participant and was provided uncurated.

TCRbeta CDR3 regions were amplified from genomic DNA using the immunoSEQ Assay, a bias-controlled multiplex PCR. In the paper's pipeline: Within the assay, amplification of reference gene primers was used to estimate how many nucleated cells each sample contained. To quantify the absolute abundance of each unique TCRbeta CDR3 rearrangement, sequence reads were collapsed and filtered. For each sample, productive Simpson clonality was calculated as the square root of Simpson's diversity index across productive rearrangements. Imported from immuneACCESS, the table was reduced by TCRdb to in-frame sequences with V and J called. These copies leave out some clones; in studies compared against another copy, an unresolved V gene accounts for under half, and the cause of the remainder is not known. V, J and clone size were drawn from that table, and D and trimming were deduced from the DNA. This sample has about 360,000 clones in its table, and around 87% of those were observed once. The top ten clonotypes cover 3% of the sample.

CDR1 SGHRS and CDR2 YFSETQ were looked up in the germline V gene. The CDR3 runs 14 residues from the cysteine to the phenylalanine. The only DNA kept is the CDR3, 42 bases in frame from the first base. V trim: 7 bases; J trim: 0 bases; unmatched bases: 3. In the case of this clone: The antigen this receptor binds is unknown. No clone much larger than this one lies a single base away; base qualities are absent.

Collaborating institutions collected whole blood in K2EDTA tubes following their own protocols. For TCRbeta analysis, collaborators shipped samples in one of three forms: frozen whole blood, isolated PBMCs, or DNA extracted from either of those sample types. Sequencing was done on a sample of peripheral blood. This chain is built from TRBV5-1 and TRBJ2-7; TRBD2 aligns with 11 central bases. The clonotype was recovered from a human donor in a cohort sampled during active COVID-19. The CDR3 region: CASSTSGSSYEQYF. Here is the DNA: TGCGCCAGCTCAACTAGCGGGAGCTCCTACGAGCAGTACTTC.